This entry lists 17 T cell receptor beta chains sequenced from one sample in a study of blood T cell repertoires in COVID-19. The assay was immunoSEQ multiplex PCR, and TCRdb's table has in-frame clones only and misses some. The sample has some 100,000 clones, roughly 90% seen once. Sequenced: peripheral blood. The source is a man between 65 and 79 years old who had recovered from COVID-19.

The J gene is TRBJ2-3, the V gene TRBV6-5, with D possibly matching TRBD1 (6 bases). Per germline, CDR1 MNHEY and CDR2 SVGAGI. V lost 4 bases, J lost 0 bases, and 11 bases lay in between. There are 15 residues in the CDR3. The CDR3 loop is CASSFGQLSTDTQYF. Here the CDR3 DNA reads TGTGCCAGCAGTTTTGGACAGTTAAGCACAGATACGCAGTATTTT.

The chain couples TRBV19 to TRBJ2-2; D not resolved. CDR3 length: 14 residues. The V gene lost 1 base and the J gene lost 5 bases, with 8 bases spanning the gap. The germline V gene encodes CDR1 LNHDA and CDR2 SQIVND (reference sequence). Written as DNA, the CDR3 is TGTGCCAGTAGTATAGTATCCGGGACCGGGGAGCTGTTTTTT. It is translated as CASSIVSGTGELFF.

V and J are TRBV11-2 and TRBJ1-1; TRBD1 matches 7 bases. From germline, CDR1 is SGHAT and CDR2 FQNNGV. The CDR3 runs to 16 residues. V was pared by 7 bases and J by 3 bases, with 14 bases of the junction left unmatched. The CDR3 DNA follows: TGTGCCAGCACCCTTATAGGGGGCGCAGATGACACTGAAGCTTTCTTT. It is translated as CASTLIGGADDTEAFF.

The chain has TRBV5-1 and TRBJ2-2, with 11 bases identical to TRBD2. CDR3 length equals 17 residues. The trim removed 0 bases at V and 7 bases at J, leaving 8 bases unmatched. The germline gives CDR1 SGHRS, CDR2 YFSETQ. CDR3 region: CASSLVGLAGGGGELFF. The CDR3 coding sequence is TGCGCCAGCAGCTTGGTTGGCCTAGCGGGAGGAGGCGGGGAGCTGTTTTTT.

This chain uses TRBV5-4 with TRBJ2-5; no clear D. Germline-derived CDR1 and CDR2 are SGHNT and YYREEE (reference sequence). Trimming shortened V by 3 bases and J by 3 bases, and 12 bases separated the two germline ends. CDR3 size: 14 residues. The CDR3 is CASSSSRGEETQYF. CDR3 DNA sequence: TGTGCCAGCAGCTCGAGTCGTGGTGAAGAGACCCAGTACTTC.

This chain joins TRBV4-3 and TRBJ2-1, with a weak D call TRBD2 (6 bases). The CDR3 sequence is 15 residues long. The V end lost 3 bases, the J end lost 3 bases, and 12 bases lay between the germline ends. In germline, CDR1 is LGHNA, CDR2 YSLEER. The CDR3 region is CASSQRLANYNEQFF. CDR3 DNA: TGCGCCAGCAGCCAGAGGCTAGCGAACTACAATGAGCAGTTCTTC.

V gene TRBV5-1 combines with J gene TRBJ2-3; D is possibly TRBD1 (5 bases). Germline assignment: CDR1 SGHRS and CDR2 YFSETQ. V lost 0 bases and J lost 4, with 12 bases in between. The CDR3 extends over 15 amino acids. The CDR3 DNA reads TGCGCCAGCAGCTTGGAGGCCGAAGGGGCAGATACGCAGTATTTT. Translating it yields CASSLEAEGADTQYF.

The V gene is TRBV5-1, the J gene TRBJ1-1; TRBD1 matches 8 bases. Germline assignment: CDR1 SGHRS and CDR2 YFSETQ. The CDR3 length is 13 residues. The junction had 3 bases not matched to a gene; V was cut back by 7 bases and J by 1 base. CDR3 region: CASRTGSNTEAFF. The CDR3, as DNA: TGCGCCAGCCGGACAGGGTCGAACACTGAAGCTTTCTTT.

The V and J genes are TRBV5-1 and TRBJ2-5; possibly TRBD1 for D (6 bases). V lost 0 bases and J lost 0, with 12 bases in between. Germline V gene data show CDR1 as SGHRS and CDR2 as YFSETQ. The CDR3 length is 16 residues. Here the CDR3 reads CASSLVTRGYQETQYF. The DNA of the CDR3 is TGCGCCAGCAGCTTGGTCACTAGGGGGTACCAAGAGACCCAGTACTTC.

The chain uses TRBV5-1 and TRBJ1-5, with D perhaps matching TRBD1 (5 bases). CDR1 SGHRS and CDR2 YFSETQ come from the germline V gene. The CDR3 is 16 amino acids. The V gene lost 5 bases and the J gene lost 0 bases, with 15 bases spanning the gap. Here the CDR3 reads CASSPSGGNSNQPQHF. CDR3 coding DNA: TGCGCCAGCAGTCCCTCGGGGGGGAATAGCAATCAGCCCCAGCATTTT. Complete variable domain (other parts from reference TRBV5-1 and TRBJ1-5): KAGVTQTPRYLIKTRGQQVTLSCSPISGHRSVSWYQQTPGQGLQFLFEYFSETQRNKGNFPGRFSGRQFSNSRSEMNVSTLELGDSALYLCASSPSGGNSNQPQHFGDGTRLSIL.

The chain couples TRBV7-2 to TRBJ2-3, with TRBD1 matching over 10 bases. From germline, CDR1 is SGHTA and CDR2 FQGNSA. The CDR3 loop spans 15 amino acids. After removal of 5 bases from V and 4 bases from J, the junction contained 6 bases not matched to a gene. The CDR3 here is CASSIGQGGPDTQYF. For the CDR3, the DNA is TGTGCCAGCAGCATCGGACAGGGGGGTCCAGATACGCAGTATTTT.

The chain is built from TRBV7-3 and TRBJ2-1; 15 bases align to TRBD2. J gave up 9 bases and V 4 bases, and 4 bases lay outside the gene matches. Per the germline V gene, CDR1 is SGHTA and CDR2 is FQGTGA. The CDR3 contains 15 residues. The CDR3 DNA follows: TGTGCCAGCAGCTCCGGGACTAGCGGGGGGAGTGAGCAGTTCTTC. Protein sequence: CASSSGTSGGSEQFF.

This rearrangement joins TRBV7-3 to TRBJ2-1; possible D gene TRBD2, 6 bases. The CDR3 runs to 18 residues. V lost 0 bases to trimming and J lost 2 bases, with 17 bases between them. Germline CDR1 and CDR2: SGHTA and FQGTGA. In DNA, the CDR3 is TGTGCCAGCAGCTTAACCTTCGGGCAGGGAGGCACCTACAATGAGCAGTTCTTC. Translation gives CASSLTFGQGGTYNEQFF. Supplemented by reference TRBV7-3 and TRBJ2-1, the full variable domain reads GAGVSQTPSNKVTEKGKYVELRCDPISGHTALYWYRQSLGQGPEFLIYFQGTGAADDSGLPNDRFFAVRPEGSVSTLKIQRTERGDSAVYLCASSLTFGQGGTYNEQFFGPGTRLTVL.

J is TRBJ1-1 and V is TRBV5-1, with D maybe TRBD1 (6 bases). CDR3 length equals 15 residues. Trimming cost V 4 bases and J 2 bases, with 15 bases left between them. Germline CDR1 SGHRS, CDR2 YFSETQ. The CDR3 coding sequence is TGCGCCAGCAGCGTTCAGGGGATGGAAAACACTGAAGCTTTCTTT. Protein product: CASSVQGMENTEAFF.

This rearrangement joins TRBV6-5 to TRBJ1-1, with D tentatively TRBD1 (5 bases). The CDR3 covers 15 residues. The germline V gene has CDR1 MNHEY and CDR2 SVGAGI. V lost 2 bases and J lost 3, with 13 bases in between. CDR3: CASSYRRGAYTEAFF. CDR3 bases: TGTGCCAGCAGTTACCGACGCGGGGCATACACTGAAGCTTTCTTT.

The chain links TRBV18 to TRBJ2-3, with unresolved D. V was clipped by 4 bases and J by 0 bases, with 5 bases between them. Germline values: CDR1 KGHSH, CDR2 LQKENI. This CDR3 spans 13 amino acids. The CDR3: CASSLLSTDTQYF. The CDR3 DNA reads as TGTGCCAGCTCACTTCTTAGCACAGATACGCAGTATTTT.

The chain couples TRBV4-2 to TRBJ2-2; 12 bases agree with TRBD2. V shed 6 bases, J shed 5 bases, and the junction held 4 bases outside the gene matches. Germline V lookup: CDR1 LGHNA, CDR2 YNFKEQ. The length of the CDR3 is 15 residues. The CDR3 DNA is TGTGCCAGCAGGCTAGCGGGGGGGCAGACCGGGGAGCTGTTTTTT. Its translation: CASRLAGGQTGELFF.